This TCR beta chain was sequenced in a study of T cells after yellow fever vaccination. The V and J ends lost 9 bases and 6 bases respectively, with 20 bases between them. This CDR3 spans 15 amino acids. From germline, CDR1 is KGHDR and CDR2 SFDVKD. Using its own MiXCR run on the 5' RACE reads, TCRdb lists one record per CDR3 protein. The data hold some 600,000 distinct CDR3 sequences, with about 17% observed a single time. This clonotype originated in a man between 18 and 29 years old who received the YFV17D yellow fever vaccine. This chain joins TRBV24-1 and TRBJ2-4; no clear D. The sequencing used PBMCs, collected more than 4 days after the first yellow fever vaccination. The CDR3 is CATQSDGAVGNIQYF. The CDR3, as DNA: TGTGCCACCCAGTCGGACGGTGCGGTGGGAAACATTCAGTACTTC.